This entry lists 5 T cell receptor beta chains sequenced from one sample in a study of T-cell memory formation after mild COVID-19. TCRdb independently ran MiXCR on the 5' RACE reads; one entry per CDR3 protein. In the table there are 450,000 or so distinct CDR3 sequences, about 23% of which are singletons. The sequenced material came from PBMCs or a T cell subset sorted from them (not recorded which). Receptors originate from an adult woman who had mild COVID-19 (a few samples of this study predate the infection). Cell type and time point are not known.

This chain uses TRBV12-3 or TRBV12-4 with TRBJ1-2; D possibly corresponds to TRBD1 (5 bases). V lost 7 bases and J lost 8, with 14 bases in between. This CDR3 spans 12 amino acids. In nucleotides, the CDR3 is TGTGCCAGCACCCAGGGTCGGCGGGGCTACACCTTC. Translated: CASTQGRRGYTF.

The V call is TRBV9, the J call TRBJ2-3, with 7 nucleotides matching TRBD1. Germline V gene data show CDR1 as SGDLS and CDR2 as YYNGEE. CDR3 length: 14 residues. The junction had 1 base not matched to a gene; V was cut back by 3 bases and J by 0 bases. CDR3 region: CASSATGSTDTQYF. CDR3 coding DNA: TGTGCCAGCAGCGCGACAGGGAGCACAGATACGCAGTATTTT.

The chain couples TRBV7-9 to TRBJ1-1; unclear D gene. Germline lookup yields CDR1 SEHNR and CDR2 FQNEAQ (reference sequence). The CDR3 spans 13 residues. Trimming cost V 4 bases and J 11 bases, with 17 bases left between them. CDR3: CASSSLEEGRAFF. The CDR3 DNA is TGTGCCAGCAGCTCCCTAGAGGAGGGTAGGGCTTTCTTT.

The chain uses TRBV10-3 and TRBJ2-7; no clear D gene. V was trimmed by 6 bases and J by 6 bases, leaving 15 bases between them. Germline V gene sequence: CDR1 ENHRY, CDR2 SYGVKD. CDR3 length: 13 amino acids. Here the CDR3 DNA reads TGTGCCATCAGCCGAGAACCCTGGGGCGAGCAGTACTTC. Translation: CAISREPWGEQYF.

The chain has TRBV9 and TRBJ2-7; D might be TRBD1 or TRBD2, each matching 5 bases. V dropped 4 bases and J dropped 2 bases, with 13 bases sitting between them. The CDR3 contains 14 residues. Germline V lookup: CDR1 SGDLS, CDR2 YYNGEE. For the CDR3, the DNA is TGTGCCAGCAGCCCCATGAGGGACCCCTACGAGCAGTACTTC. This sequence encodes CASSPMRDPYEQYF.